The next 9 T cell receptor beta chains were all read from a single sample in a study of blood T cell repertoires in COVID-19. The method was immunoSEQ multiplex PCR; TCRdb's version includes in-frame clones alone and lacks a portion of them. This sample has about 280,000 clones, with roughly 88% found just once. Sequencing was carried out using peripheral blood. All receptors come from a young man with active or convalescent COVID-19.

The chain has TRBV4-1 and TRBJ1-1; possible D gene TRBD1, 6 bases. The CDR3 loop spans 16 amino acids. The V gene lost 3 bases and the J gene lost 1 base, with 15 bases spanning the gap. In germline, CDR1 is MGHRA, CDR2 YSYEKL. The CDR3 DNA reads TGCGCCAGCAGCCACGGGCAGGGGAGGGAGAACACTGAAGCTTTCTTT. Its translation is CASSHGQGRENTEAFF.

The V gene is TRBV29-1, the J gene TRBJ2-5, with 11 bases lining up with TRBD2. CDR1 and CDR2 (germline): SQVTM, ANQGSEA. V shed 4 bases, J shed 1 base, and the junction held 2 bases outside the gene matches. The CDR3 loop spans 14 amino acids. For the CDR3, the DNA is TGCAGCGTTGCTAGCGGGGGGACCCAAGAGACCCAGTACTTC. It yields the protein CSVASGGTQETQYF.

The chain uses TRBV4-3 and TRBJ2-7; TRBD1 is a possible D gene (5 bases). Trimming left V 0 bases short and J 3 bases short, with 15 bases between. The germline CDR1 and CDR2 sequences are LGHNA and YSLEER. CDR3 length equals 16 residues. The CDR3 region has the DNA TGCGCCAGCAGCCAAGATAGGACATGGGGTCACTACGAGCAGTACTTC. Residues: CASSQDRTWGHYEQYF.

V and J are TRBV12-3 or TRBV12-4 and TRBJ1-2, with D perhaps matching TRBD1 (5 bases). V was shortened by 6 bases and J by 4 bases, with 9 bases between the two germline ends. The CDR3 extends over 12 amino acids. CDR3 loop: CASRGQFYGYTF. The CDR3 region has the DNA TGTGCCAGCAGAGGACAATTCTATGGCTACACCTTC.

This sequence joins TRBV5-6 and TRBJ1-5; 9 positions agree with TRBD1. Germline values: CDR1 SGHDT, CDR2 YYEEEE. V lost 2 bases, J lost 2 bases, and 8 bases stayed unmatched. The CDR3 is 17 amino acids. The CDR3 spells CASSLLGTGKGNQPQHF. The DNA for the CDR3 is TGTGCCAGCAGCTTATTAGGGACAGGGAAGGGCAATCAGCCCCAGCATTTT.

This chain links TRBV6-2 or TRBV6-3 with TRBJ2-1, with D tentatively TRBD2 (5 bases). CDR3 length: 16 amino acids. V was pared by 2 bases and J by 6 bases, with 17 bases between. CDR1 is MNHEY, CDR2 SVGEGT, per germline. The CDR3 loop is CASSYEGYRGGNEQFF. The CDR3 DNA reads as TGTGCCAGCAGTTACGAAGGCTACCGGGGTGGCAATGAGCAGTTCTTC.

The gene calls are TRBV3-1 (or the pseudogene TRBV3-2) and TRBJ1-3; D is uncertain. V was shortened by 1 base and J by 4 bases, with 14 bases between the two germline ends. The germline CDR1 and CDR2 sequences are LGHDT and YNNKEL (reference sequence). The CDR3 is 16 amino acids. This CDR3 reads CASSQGQATQGNTIYF. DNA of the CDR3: TGTGCCAGCAGCCAAGGGCAGGCAACCCAAGGAAACACCATATATTTT.

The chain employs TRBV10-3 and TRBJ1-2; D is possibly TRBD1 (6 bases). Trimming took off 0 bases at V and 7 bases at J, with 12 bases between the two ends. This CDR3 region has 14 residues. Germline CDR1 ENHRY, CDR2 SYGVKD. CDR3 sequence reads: CAISESEGVLGYTF. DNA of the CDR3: TGTGCCATCAGTGAGTCAGAGGGGGTTCTTGGCTACACCTTC.

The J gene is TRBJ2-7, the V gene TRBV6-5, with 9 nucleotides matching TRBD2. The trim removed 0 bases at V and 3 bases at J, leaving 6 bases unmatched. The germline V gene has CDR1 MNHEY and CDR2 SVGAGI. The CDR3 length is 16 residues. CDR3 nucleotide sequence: TGTGCCAGCAGTTACTCGAAGGGACTAGCTTTCTACGAGCAGTACTTC. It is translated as CASSYSKGLAFYEQYF.